A selection of T cell receptor beta chains follows, all from one sample in a study of T cell changes during pregnancy in multiple sclerosis. TCRdb's copy holds only in-frame clones and misses some; the assay was immunoSEQ multiplex PCR. This table has some 41,000 clones, roughly 87% appearing once. The sample was CD4+ T cells from peripheral blood mononuclear cells, taken in the first trimester of pregnancy. The receptors were gathered from a female donor with multiple sclerosis, enrolled in a pregnancy study. The CDR3 runs from the conserved cysteine through the conserved F or W. A D gene is named only where the DNA matches it firmly. Not all rows give a size; the values are once, few, many and, for expanded clones, a class.

>-|TRBD1|TRBJ2-2|TRBV6-5
TGTGCCAGCAGTTACTCTCCAGGGGGCGCGATCGGGGAGCTGTTTTTT
CASSYSPGGAIGELFF
>-|TRBD2|TRBJ2-2|TRBV10-3
TGTGCCATCAGTTCTGGACTAGCGGGAGTTGGGGCCGGGGAGCTGTTTTTT
CAISSGLAGVGAGELFF
>few|TRBD1|TRBJ1-1|TRBV4-2
TGTGCCAGCAGCCATGCGACAGGGCGAGTGAACACTGAAGCTTTCTTT
CASSHATGRVNTEAFF
>once|TRBD2|TRBJ2-3|TRBV5-4
TGTGCCAGCAGTAGAGCCCTAGCGGGAGCCGCAGATACGCAGTATTTT
CASSRALAGAADTQYF
>-|TRBD1|TRBJ2-7|TRBV19
TGTGCCAGAGCGGGACAGGGGAACTACGAGCAGTACTTC
CARAGQGNYEQYF
>-|TRBD1|TRBJ2-7|TRBV7-2
TGTGCCAGCAGCTTAAGGGTTCTGGACAGGGAAGGGTACGAGCAGTACTTC
CASSLRVLDREGYEQYF
>-|TRBD2|TRBJ2-5|TRBV29-1
TGCAGCGTTTCACGGACTAGCTTGCTGGAGACCCAGTACTTC
CSVSRTSLLETQYF
>-|TRBD1|TRBJ2-7|TRBV30
TGTGCCTGGAGTATAGGGACAGGGGCTTCCTACGAGCAGTACTTC
CAWSIGTGASYEQYF
>-|-|TRBJ1-3|TRBV5-4
TGTGCCAGCAGCCCCCGGGACTTTGGAAACACCATATATTTT
CASSPRDFGNTIYF
>-|TRBD1|TRBJ2-5|TRBV18
TGTGCCAGCTCACCCAGGGGGCCTGAGACCCAGTACTTC
CASSPRGPETQYF
>-|TRBD1|TRBJ2-7|TRBV6-4
TGTGCCAGCAGTGTCGGGACAGGGGCGGGCGAGCAGTACTTC
CASSVGTGAGEQYF
>-|TRBD1|TRBJ1-2|TRBV5-4
TGCTATCTACAGAACCGGGACAGGGATATCTATGGCTACACCTTC
CYLQNRDRDIYGYTF
>-|TRBD2|TRBJ2-7|TRBV7-2
TGTGCCAGCAGGGCGAAGGGGCTAGCGGGGGGGCCATCCTACGAGCAGTACTTC
CASRAKGLAGGPSYEQYF
>-|TRBD2|TRBJ2-7|TRBV10-1
TGCGCCAGCAGTCCGACTAGCGGAGGCTCCTACGAGCAGTACTTC
CASSPTSGGSYEQYF
>-|TRBD2|TRBJ2-1|TRBV6-5
TGTGCCAGCAGTTACCCGACCCGTCTAGCGGTTGAGCAGTTCTTC
CASSYPTRLAVEQFF
>once|-|TRBJ1-1|TRBV7-9
TGTGCCAGCAGCTCGGTCAGCGACCCTCAAGCTTTCTTT
CASSSVSDPQAFF
>-|-|TRBJ1-2|TRBV28
TGTGCCAGCAGTTTAGAGGGAGGTGTCTATGGCTACACCTTC
CASSLEGGVYGYTF
>-|-|TRBJ1-4|TRBV9
TGTGCCAGCAGCGCCCCAGGGGACACGACTAATGAAAAACTGTTTTTT
CASSAPGDTTNEKLFF
>-|-|TRBJ2-7|TRBV5-1
TGCGCCAGCAGCTTGGTTTTGGGCAACTACGAGCAGTACTTC
CASSLVLGNYEQYF
>-|TRBD1|TRBJ2-4|TRBV4-1
TGCGCCAGCAGCCAAGAGGGACAGGGTTTACTTGGCATTCAGTACTTC
CASSQEGQGLLGIQYF
>-|-|TRBJ2-7|TRBV5-1
TGCGCCAGCAGCTTGGCCGGTAAGACTCCGGGGACAACCGACTACGAGCAGTACTTC
CASSLAGKTPGTTDYEQYF
>-|TRBD1|TRBJ1-5|TRBV6-5
TGTGCCACCGCCCCATATAAGACAGGGTCTCAGCCCCAGCATTTT
CATAPYKTGSQPQHF
>-|-|TRBJ2-7|TRBV19
TGTGCCAGTAGTACCAAACAGGGACGGAGGATATACGAGCAGTACTTC
CASSTKQGRRIYEQYF